This T cell receptor (beta chain) is drawn from a study of cytomegalovirus exposure and HLA in healthy donors. The PCR used 60 Vbeta and 13 Jbeta primers. Sequenced by immunoSEQ multiplex PCR; TCRdb stores in-frame clones only, minus some. The table has approximately 86,000 clones, roughly 85% seen once. Sequenced input: PBMCs. This sequence originates from a middle-aged man in good health and CMV-seropositive.

CDR3 protein: CASSPGIAGPLETQYF. The CDR3 DNA reads as TGTGCCAGCAGCCCCGGGATAGCGGGGCCCCTGGAGACCCAGTACTTC. This sequence joins TRBV5-6 and TRBJ2-5; 8 nucleotides agree with TRBD2. Per the germline V gene, CDR1 is SGHDT and CDR2 is YYEEEE. This CDR3 contains 16 residues. Unmatched junction bases numbered 13, after V lost 4 bases and J lost 5 bases.